These 26 T cell receptor beta chains originate from one sample sequenced in a study of shared clonotypes between healthy human individuals. Produced via immunoSEQ multiplex PCR; TCRdb's table is partial and in-frame only. The table shows some 1,600,000 clones, with 95% to 99% occurring only once. Material: naive CD4+ T cells sorted from blood. Subset indicated: CD45RA+ positively selected. All receptors derive from a man aged 30-40 years in good health.

The gene calls are TRBV18 and TRBJ2-1; possibly TRBD2 for D (7 bases). V lost 2 bases and J 9 bases, leaving 11 bases between the germline ends. CDR3 length equals 13 residues. Germline V gene data show CDR1 as KGHSH and CDR2 as LQKENI. CDR3 residues: CASSPGGGGEQFF. The CDR3 DNA follows: TGTGCCAGCTCACCAGGGGGGGGCGGTGAGCAGTTCTTC.

The CDR3 DNA follows: TGTGCCAGCAGCCCGGGCGGCCAGTCCTCTGGAAACACCATATATTTT. It specifies CASSPGGQSSGNTIYF. The gene calls are TRBV7-3 and TRBJ1-3; D remains ambiguous. The CDR3 is made up of 16 amino acids. Germline V gives CDR1 SGHTA, CDR2 FQGTGA. Trimming took 5 bases from V and 0 from J, leaving 14 bases between them.

The J gene is TRBJ2-1, the V gene TRBV27, with D possibly being TRBD2 (5 bases). CDR3 length: 14 residues. Germline-derived CDR1 and CDR2 are MNHEY and SMNVEV (reference sequence). With 9 bases removed from V and 3 bases from J, the gap between germline ends came to 15 bases. The CDR3 sequence: CASSKGLLYNEQFF. In nucleotides, the CDR3 is TGTGCCAGTTCTAAAGGACTTCTCTACAATGAGCAGTTCTTC.

This chain connects TRBV7-2 to TRBJ2-7, with 7 bases that match TRBD1. From germline, CDR1 is SGHTA and CDR2 FQGNSA. V was pared by 5 bases and J by 0 bases, with 7 bases of the junction left unmatched. The CDR3 spans 15 residues. The CDR3: CASSAGQDFSYEQYF. The CDR3 DNA is TGTGCCAGCAGCGCAGGACAGGACTTCTCCTACGAGCAGTACTTC. Variable domain in full (rest from reference TRBV7-2 and TRBJ2-7): GAGVSQSPSNKVTEKGKDVELRCDPISGHTALYWYRQSLGQGLEFLIYFQGNSAPDKSGLPSDRFSAERTGGSVSTLTIQRTQQEDSAVYLCASSAGQDFSYEQYFGPGTRLTVT.

The gene calls are TRBV5-5 and TRBJ2-5; 14 bases are shared with TRBD2. The CDR3 extends over 15 amino acids. The ends lost 2 bases at V and 4 bases at J; junction bases unmatched: 1. Germline V gives CDR1 SGHKS, CDR2 YYEKEE (reference sequence). The CDR3 DNA sequence: TGTGCCAGCAGCTTCGGACTAGCGGGAGGAGAGACCCAGTACTTC. Translating gives CASSFGLAGGETQYF. Full variable domain (missing parts from reference TRBV5-5 and TRBJ2-5): DAGVTQSPTHLIKTRGQQVTLRCSPISGHKSVSWYQQVLGQGPQFIFQYYEKEERGRGNFPDRFSARQFPNYSSELNVNALLLGDSALYLCASSFGLAGGETQYFGPGTRLLVL.

This rearrangement joins TRBV27 to TRBJ2-5; D is perhaps TRBD1 or TRBD2 (5 bases each). The CDR3 runs 16 residues. The germline V gene encodes CDR1 MNHEY and CDR2 SMNVEV (reference sequence). V was trimmed by 2 bases and J by 5 bases, leaving 18 bases between them. For the CDR3, the DNA is TGTGCCAGCAGTTTAATTCCTAGCAGAAGGGGTGAGACCCAGTACTTC. As protein: CASSLIPSRRGETQYF.

V gene TRBV9 combines with J gene TRBJ1-5; a possible D gene is TRBD1 (5 bases). This CDR3 has 15 amino acids. V was clipped by 3 bases and J by 5 bases, with 15 bases between them. Germline assignment: CDR1 SGDLS and CDR2 YYNGEE. In DNA, the CDR3 is TGTGCCAGCAGCGCCTGGACCGGGGCGGATCAGCCCCAGCATTTT. This translates into CASSAWTGADQPQHF. The full variable domain, completed using reference TRBV9 and TRBJ1-5, is DSGVTQTPKHLITATGQRVTLRCSPRSGDLSVYWYQQSLDQGLQFLIQYYNGEERAKGNILERFSAQQFPDLHSELNLSSLELGDSALYFCASSAWTGADQPQHFGDGTRLSIL.

CDR3 region: CASSAGTSGSYEQFF. The CDR3, as DNA: TGCGCCAGCAGTGCGGGGACTAGCGGGAGTTATGAGCAGTTCTTC. V is TRBV10-1 and J is TRBJ2-1, with 14 bases fitting TRBD2. CDR3 length equals 15 residues. The germline V gene has CDR1 WNHNN and CDR2 SYGVQD (reference sequence). V lost 4 bases to trimming and J lost 8 bases; unmatched junction nucleotides: 4.

The rearrangement uses TRBV7-8 and TRBJ1-1, with TRBD1 matching over 7 bases. CDR1 and CDR2 (germline): SGHVS, FQNEAQ. With 5 bases clipped from V and 1 base from J, the junction kept 13 bases outside the gene matches. CDR3 length: 17 residues. CDR3 in amino acids: CASSLKTGTVPNTEAFF. The CDR3 bases are TGTGCCAGCAGCCTAAAAACCGGGACAGTCCCGAACACTGAAGCTTTCTTT.

This clone appeared a few times. V usage is TRBV7-9 and J usage is TRBJ2-2; no clear D. Between the trimmed V and J ends, which lost 4 bases and 9 bases, there was a span of 6 bases. CDR3 length: 11 residues. Germline V gives CDR1 SEHNR, CDR2 FQNEAQ (reference sequence). CDR3: CASSYSRELFF. In nucleotides, the CDR3 is TGTGCCAGCAGCTATAGCCGGGAGCTGTTTTTT.

Only one count was recorded for this clone. This chain links TRBV5-1 with TRBJ2-1; 9 positions agree with TRBD2. Germline CDR1 and CDR2: SGHRS and YFSETQ. V was clipped by 1 base and J by 6 bases; unmatched bases: 5. The CDR3 is 15 amino acids. Here the CDR3 DNA reads TGCGCCAGCAGCTTGTGGGCGGGAGGGGTCAATGAGCAGTTCTTC. As protein: CASSLWAGGVNEQFF.

The rearrangement joins TRBV9 to TRBJ1-2; D gene uncertain. Per the germline V gene, CDR1 is SGDLS and CDR2 is YYNGEE. This CDR3 is 13 amino acids long. Trimming took off 0 bases at V and 7 bases at J, with 10 bases between the two ends. The DNA for the CDR3 is TGTGCCAGCAGCGTAGAGGCCGGTACTGGCTACACCTTC. This encodes CASSVEAGTGYTF. Together with reference TRBV9 and TRBJ1-2, the CDR3 gives the full variable domain: DSGVTQTPKHLITATGQRVTLRCSPRSGDLSVYWYQQSLDQGLQFLIQYYNGEERAKGNILERFSAQQFPDLHSELNLSSLELGDSALYFCASSVEAGTGYTFGSGTRLTVV.

The chain combines TRBV11-3 with TRBJ2-2; D might be TRBD1 (6 bases). Between the trimmed V and J ends, which lost 4 bases and 4 bases, there was a span of 16 bases. The CDR3 contains 16 residues. The V gene's germline CDR1 is SGHNT and CDR2 YENEEA. The DNA for the CDR3 is TGTGCCAGCAGCTCAGGGGTGGGTGTCGGCACCGGGGAGCTGTTTTTT. It yields the protein CASSSGVGVGTGELFF.

The V and J genes are TRBV5-1 and TRBJ2-7; TRBD1 matches 7 bases. This CDR3 comprises 12 residues. Germline V gives CDR1 SGHRS, CDR2 YFSETQ. The V and J ends lost 0 bases and 8 bases, in that order; junction bases with no gene match: 2. The CDR3 DNA sequence: TGCGCCAGCAGCTTGGACAGGGGCAAGCAGTACTTC. Amino acid sequence: CASSLDRGKQYF.

V is TRBV6-1 and J is TRBJ1-1; D may be TRBD1 (5 bases). V lost 2 bases and J 10 bases, leaving 14 bases between the germline ends. CDR1 MNHNS and CDR2 SASEGT come from the germline V gene. CDR3 length equals 13 residues. The CDR3 sequence: CASSERQGGRAFF. Here the CDR3 DNA reads TGTGCCAGCAGTGAAAGGCAGGGAGGTAGAGCTTTCTTT.

This chain uses TRBV7-9 with TRBJ1-2; 8 bases are a match to TRBD1. The CDR3 covers 17 residues. V shed 5 bases, J shed 3 bases, and the junction held 14 bases outside the gene matches. The V gene's germline CDR1 is SEHNR and CDR2 FQNEAQ (reference sequence). In DNA, the CDR3 is TGTGCCAGCAGCCGGGGGACAGGTCCTGGAGGTGACTATGGCTACACCTTC. The encoded protein is CASSRGTGPGGDYGYTF.

The chain recombines TRBV5-1 with TRBJ2-7; the D is unclear. The CDR3 is made up of 15 amino acids. CDR1 and CDR2 (germline): SGHRS, YFSETQ. V lost 2 bases and J 5 bases, leaving 17 bases between the germline ends. The CDR3 region is CASSFWRRAGDEQYF. The CDR3 DNA reads TGCGCCAGCAGCTTTTGGAGACGGGCCGGCGACGAGCAGTACTTC. Variable domain in full (rest from reference TRBV5-1 and TRBJ2-7): KAGVTQTPRYLIKTRGQQVTLSCSPISGHRSVSWYQQTPGQGLQFLFEYFSETQRNKGNFPGRFSGRQFSNSRSEMNVSTLELGDSALYLCASSFWRRAGDEQYFGPGTRLTVT.

J is TRBJ1-1 and V is TRBV14; no definite D call. Germline CDR1 and CDR2: SGHDN and FVKESK. Trimming removed 0 bases at V and 1 base at J, with 12 bases between. The CDR3 sequence is 16 residues long. CDR3 region: CASSQDLGLGNTEAFF. CDR3 DNA sequence: TGTGCCAGCAGCCAAGATCTAGGTTTGGGGAACACTGAAGCTTTCTTT. Full variable domain (remainder filled in from reference TRBV14 and TRBJ1-1): EAGVTQFPSHSVIEKGQTVTLRCDPISGHDNLYWYRRVMGKEIKFLLHFVKESKQDESGMPNNRFLAERTGGTYSTLKVQPAELEDSGVYFCASSQDLGLGNTEAFFGQGTRLTVV.

This chain uses TRBV19 with TRBJ2-3; D is tentatively TRBD1 or TRBD2 (6 bases each). Germline V CDR1 and CDR2: LNHDA, SQIVND (reference sequence). The CDR3 totals 15 residues. Deletions cut 3 bases from V and 6 bases from J, with 16 bases between. DNA of the CDR3: TGTGCCAGTAGTATTCTGGGGGGCGCCGGGGATACGCAGTATTTT. Its translation is CASSILGGAGDTQYF.

The chain combines TRBV28 with TRBJ2-7; a weak D match, TRBD1 (6 bases). CDR1 MDHEN and CDR2 SYDVKM come from the germline V gene. The CDR3 runs to 14 residues. V was pared by 6 bases and J by 2 bases, with 14 bases between. The CDR3 loop reads CASRGTTVTYEQYF. The CDR3 region has the DNA TGTGCCAGCAGGGGGACAACCGTTACCTACGAGCAGTACTTC.

V gene TRBV4-3 combines with J gene TRBJ2-3, with 8 bases aligning to TRBD2. The V gene end was trimmed by 4 bases and the J gene end by 0 bases; junction bases not matched to a gene: 6. The CDR3 contains 16 residues. The germline CDR1 and CDR2 sequences are LGHNA and YSLEER. The CDR3 region is CASSPKRGSSTDTQYF. In DNA form, the CDR3 reads TGCGCCAGCAGCCCAAAGCGGGGGTCTAGCACAGATACGCAGTATTTT.

This clone appeared once. This chain uses TRBV5-6 with TRBJ2-2; no definite D call. The CDR3 has 12 amino acids. Trimming removed 1 base from V and 7 bases from J, with 5 bases in between. Germline V lookup: CDR1 SGHDT, CDR2 YYEEEE. CDR3 in amino acids: CASSLRGGELFF. The CDR3, as DNA: TGTGCCAGCAGCTTGCGTGGCGGGGAGCTGTTTTTT.

The chain recombines TRBV5-1 with TRBJ2-1, with TRBD2 as a possible D gene (6 bases). The length of the CDR3 is 15 residues. Germline loops: CDR1 SGHRS, CDR2 YFSETQ. Deletions cut 9 bases from V and 3 bases from J, with 19 bases between. CDR3 nucleotides: TGCGCCACCCACCCGGGGACTGGGAGCTACAATGAGCAGTTCTTC. It specifies CATHPGTGSYNEQFF.

The V and J genes are TRBV6-1 and TRBJ1-2; D ambiguous. Trimming left V 8 bases short and J 1 base short, with 14 bases between. The CDR3 has 14 residues. Germline CDR1 and CDR2: MNHNS and SASEGT. CDR3 sequence (DNA): TGTGCCAGCCCATCGGGCAGCCTTAACTATGGCTACACCTTC. Its protein product is CASPSGSLNYGYTF.

The chain couples TRBV28 to TRBJ2-7, with a possible D match to TRBD1 (5 bases). The CDR3 totals 12 residues. Germline CDR1 and CDR2: MDHEN and SYDVKM. V lost 5 bases and J lost 3, with 8 bases in between. The CDR3 reads CASSDQGYEQYF. For the CDR3, the DNA is TGTGCCAGCAGTGATCAGGGCTACGAGCAGTACTTC.

The CDR3 is CASSVALSNEQFF. DNA for the CDR3: TGTGCCAGCAGCGTAGCTCTGAGCAATGAGCAGTTCTTC. This chain uses TRBV9 with TRBJ2-1, with unresolved D. The germline gives CDR1 SGDLS, CDR2 YYNGEE. Trimming took off 0 bases at V and 6 bases at J, with 7 bases between the two ends. The CDR3 spans 13 residues.